What follows are 26 T cell receptor beta chains derived from one specimen sequenced in a study of OX40 agonist ivuxolimab in advanced cancers. TCRdb's copy holds only in-frame clones and misses some; the assay was immunoSEQ multiplex PCR. Among about 18,000 clones listed, roughly two thirds were seen once. The source was CD4+ or CD8+ T cells sorted from blood, collected in a trial of the OX40 agonist ivuxolimab. These receptors were taken from an adult with an advanced solid tumor such as melanoma, head and neck, liver or kidney cancer.

This chain links TRBV9 with TRBJ1-1; D perhaps matches TRBD1 (6 bases). Germline CDR1 is SGDLS and CDR2 is YYNGEE. V lost 1 base and J lost 0, with 13 bases in between. The CDR3 runs 16 residues. CDR3 sequence reads: CASSVHPGHLNTEAFF. The CDR3 DNA sequence: TGTGCCAGCAGCGTACATCCGGGACACTTGAACACTGAAGCTTTCTTT.

This chain uses TRBV4-1 with TRBJ1-5; D possibly corresponds to TRBD1 (5 bases). The germline CDR1 and CDR2 sequences are MGHRA and YSYEKL. The ends were cut back, 4 bases at V and 3 bases at J, with 13 bases in the middle. This CDR3 spans 15 amino acids. CDR3 in amino acids: CASSPHWGTNQPQHF. CDR3 DNA sequence: TGCGCCAGCAGCCCCCATTGGGGCACCAATCAGCCCCAGCATTTT.

The V call is TRBV14, the J call TRBJ1-2, with a weak D call TRBD1 (5 bases). The CDR3 runs 14 residues. V was shortened by 4 bases and J by 4 bases, with 13 bases between the two germline ends. Germline V gene lookup returns CDR1 SGHDN and CDR2 FVKESK. The DNA of the CDR3 is TGTGCCAGCAGCCCCCGTTCAAGGGGCTATGGCTACACCTTC. As protein: CASSPRSRGYGYTF. Using reference TRBV14 and TRBJ1-2 for the parts outside the CDR3, the full variable domain is EAGVTQFPSHSVIEKGQTVTLRCDPISGHDNLYWYRRVMGKEIKFLLHFVKESKQDESGMPNNRFLAERTGGTYSTLKVQPAELEDSGVYFCASSPRSRGYGYTFGSGTRLTVV.

This chain uses TRBV28 with TRBJ2-1; D is unclear. Trimming pared 5 bases from V and 6 bases from J, leaving 8 bases between. This CDR3 spans 12 amino acids. Germline V gives CDR1 MDHEN, CDR2 SYDVKM. This CDR3 reads CASSPPVNEQFF. As DNA, the CDR3 is TGTGCCAGCAGTCCCCCTGTCAATGAGCAGTTCTTC.

This clone is medium-sized within its sample. V gene TRBV11-2 combines with J gene TRBJ1-6; D gene unclear. The V and J ends lost 5 bases and 12 bases respectively, with 11 bases between them. CDR3 length equals 12 residues. Germline V gene lookup returns CDR1 SGHAT and CDR2 FQNNGV. The CDR3 protein is CASSQVGQPLHF. DNA of the CDR3: TGTGCCAGCAGCCAAGTGGGTCAACCCCTCCACTTT.

CDR3 sequence: CASSSLAGLNNEQFF. DNA for the CDR3: TGTGCCAGCAGCTCACTAGCGGGGTTAAACAATGAGCAGTTCTTC. This sequence joins TRBV7-6 and TRBJ2-1, with 10 bases identical to TRBD2. Trimming took 4 bases from V and 5 from J; bases not matched to a gene: 5. This CDR3 is 15 amino acids long. The V gene's germline CDR1 is SGHVS and CDR2 FNYEAQ.

The CDR3 sequence: CASSFEPTGELFF. The CDR3 DNA is TGTGCCAGCAGCTTCGAACCCACCGGGGAGCTGTTTTTT. V gene TRBV7-9 combines with J gene TRBJ2-2; D is uncertain. Between the trimmed V and J ends, which lost 3 bases and 4 bases, there was a span of 6 bases. The CDR3 spans 13 residues. Germline CDR1 SEHNR, CDR2 FQNEAQ (reference sequence).

This clone occurred once. V usage is TRBV18 and J usage is TRBJ1-2; D is ambiguous. Germline-derived CDR1 and CDR2 are KGHSH and LQKENI. The CDR3 is 13 residues long. V was cut by 0 bases and J by 7 bases, with 9 bases left in between. This CDR3 is CASSPPVSVGYTF. CDR3 bases: TGTGCCAGCTCACCACCGGTATCTGTTGGCTACACCTTC.

This chain links TRBV7-3 with TRBJ2-7; D ambiguous. CDR1 is SGHTA and CDR2 is FQGTGA in the germline V gene. The CDR3 covers 16 residues. V lost 3 bases to trimming and J lost 3 bases, with 18 bases between them. The CDR3 region is CASSFSGPLSIYEQYF. The CDR3 region has the DNA TGTGCCAGCAGCTTTTCAGGACCCCTGTCTATCTACGAGCAGTACTTC. The entire variable domain, with the rest obtained from reference TRBV7-3 and TRBJ2-7, is as follows: GAGVSQTPSNKVTEKGKYVELRCDPISGHTALYWYRQSLGQGPEFLIYFQGTGAADDSGLPNDRFFAVRPEGSVSTLKIQRTERGDSAVYLCASSFSGPLSIYEQYFGPGTRLTVT.

The chain links TRBV6-8 to TRBJ2-3; TRBD2 aligns across 12 bases. Per the germline V gene, CDR1 is MNHGY and CDR2 is SAAAGT. This CDR3 comprises 16 residues. The trim removed 6 bases at V and 4 bases at J, leaving 8 bases unmatched. CDR3 DNA sequence: TGTGCCAGCAGGGCCACTAGCGGGGGGCCCCCAGATACGCAGTATTTT. This translates into CASRATSGGPPDTQYF.

This clone was counted a few times. V gene TRBV6-5 combines with J gene TRBJ1-6, with D possibly matching TRBD1 (5 bases). The CDR3 is made up of 14 amino acids. Germline-derived CDR1 and CDR2 are MNHEY and SVGAGI. V lost 5 bases to trimming and J lost 5 bases, with 10 bases between them. The CDR3 DNA follows: TGTGCCAGCAGTAGGGGCGAGGATAATTCACCCCTCCACTTT. This translates into CASSRGEDNSPLHF.

V is TRBV7-8 and J is TRBJ2-5; D tentatively reads TRBD1 or TRBD2 (5 bases each). V lost 4 bases, J lost 11 bases, and 23 bases lay in between. From germline, CDR1 is SGHVS and CDR2 FQNEAQ. This CDR3 spans 15 amino acids. CDR3 in amino acids: CASSSIHSGPREQYF. Here the CDR3 DNA reads TGTGCCAGCAGCTCAATACACTCGGGACCGAGGGAGCAGTACTTC.

The rearrangement joins TRBV6-1 to TRBJ2-3; 10 nucleotides line up with TRBD2. The V and J ends lost 4 bases and 2 bases, in that order; junction bases with no gene match: 6. Germline V gene lookup returns CDR1 MNHNS and CDR2 SASEGT. This CDR3 contains 16 residues. The CDR3 DNA follows: TGTGCCAGCAGTGCGGCTAGCGGGGGCGTCACAGATACGCAGTATTTT. The encoded protein is CASSAASGGVTDTQYF.

The genes are TRBV7-6 and TRBJ2-5, with TRBD2 matching 8 bases. J gave up 5 bases and V 5 bases, and 10 bases lay outside the gene matches. The V gene's germline CDR1 is SGHVS and CDR2 FNYEAQ. This CDR3 spans 15 amino acids. The DNA for the CDR3 is TGTGCCAGCAGCGACACAGGGCGGGGGGAGGAGACCCAGTACTTC. This sequence encodes CASSDTGRGEETQYF.

The chain combines TRBV7-9 with TRBJ2-7; the D call may be TRBD1 or TRBD2 (5 bases each). Germline V CDR1 and CDR2: SEHNR, FQNEAQ (reference sequence). The CDR3 length is 16 residues. Trimming took 5 bases from V and 1 from J, leaving 18 bases between them. The CDR3 DNA reads as TGTGCCAGCAGCCAAGATGGGGGACCCCTTTCCTACGAGCAGTACTTC. Encoded protein: CASSQDGGPLSYEQYF.

This clone has a count of ten or more. The CDR3 spells CASRKRGTYEQYF. The CDR3 coding sequence is TGTGCCAGCAGAAAGAGGGGTACCTACGAGCAGTACTTC. V gene TRBV27 combines with J gene TRBJ2-7; the D call may be TRBD1 or TRBD2 (5 bases each). The CDR3 loop spans 13 amino acids. The germline CDR1 and CDR2 sequences are MNHEY and SMNVEV (reference sequence). V was cut by 6 bases and J by 2 bases, with 11 bases left in between.

The rearrangement uses TRBV9 and TRBJ2-3, with 10 bases fitting TRBD1. With V trimmed by 0 bases and J by 9 bases, 4 bases remained unmatched. This CDR3 is built from 14 residues. Germline V CDR1 and CDR2: SGDLS, YYNGEE. CDR3 protein: CASSVGQGAQTQYF. In nucleotides, the CDR3 is TGTGCCAGCAGCGTAGGACAGGGGGCGCAGACGCAGTATTTT.

The rearrangement joins TRBV27 to TRBJ2-1; D might be TRBD2 (5 bases). The CDR3 runs 12 residues. Trimming took off 8 bases at V and 12 bases at J, with 17 bases between the two ends. Germline V gene lookup returns CDR1 MNHEY and CDR2 SMNVEV (reference sequence). The CDR3 is CASGPFGVGQFF. The DNA for the CDR3 is TGTGCCAGCGGTCCCTTCGGGGTTGGGCAGTTCTTC.

The gene calls are TRBV7-2 and TRBJ2-1; possible D gene TRBD2, 6 bases. There are 16 residues in the CDR3. V dropped 5 bases and J dropped 0 bases, with 14 bases sitting between them. The germline CDR1 and CDR2 sequences are SGHTA and FQGNSA. DNA of the CDR3: TGTGCCAGCAGCCCTCGGGCGGGGAGCTCCTACAATGAGCAGTTCTTC. It codes for CASSPRAGSSYNEQFF.

This chain joins TRBV5-6 and TRBJ2-7; 9 bases agree with TRBD1. CDR1 is SGHDT and CDR2 is YYEEEE in the germline V gene. Trimming cost V 4 bases and J 4 bases; bases outside gene matches: 15. The CDR3 length is 17 residues. CDR3 residues: CASSPPAGTGRLYEQYF. The CDR3, as DNA: TGTGCCAGCAGCCCTCCAGCGGGGACAGGGCGATTGTACGAGCAGTACTTC.

This clone came up a few times. This sequence joins TRBV9 and TRBJ1-2; D is unclear. The germline V and J ends were trimmed by 0 bases and 7 bases, with 13 bases remaining between them. The CDR3 consists of 14 residues. Germline assignment: CDR1 SGDLS and CDR2 YYNGEE. The CDR3 DNA is TGTGCCAGCAGCGTAGGAGTAGGTTCGGGTGGCTACACCTTC. Protein: CASSVGVGSGGYTF. The entire variable domain, with the rest obtained from reference TRBV9 and TRBJ1-2, is as follows: DSGVTQTPKHLITATGQRVTLRCSPRSGDLSVYWYQQSLDQGLQFLIQYYNGEERAKGNILERFSAQQFPDLHSELNLSSLELGDSALYFCASSVGVGSGGYTFGSGTRLTVV.

The chain combines TRBV7-8 with TRBJ2-2; a weak D match, TRBD1 (6 bases). The germline gives CDR1 SGHVS, CDR2 FQNEAQ. Trimming cost V 7 bases and J 4 bases, with 19 bases left between them. The CDR3 covers 16 residues. CDR3 in amino acids: CASNSGERVGTGELFF. The CDR3 DNA sequence: TGTGCCAGCAACTCAGGGGAGAGGGTTGGCACCGGGGAGCTGTTTTTT.

This clone has more than one count but fewer than ten. This chain joins TRBV28 and TRBJ2-3; D unresolved. Germline V gene sequence: CDR1 MDHEN, CDR2 SYDVKM. The V end lost 4 bases, the J end lost 0 bases, and 14 bases lay between the germline ends. The CDR3 totals 16 residues. CDR3 protein: CASSYRAAQSTDTQYF. CDR3 sequence (DNA): TGTGCCAGCAGTTACCGGGCGGCACAGAGCACAGATACGCAGTATTTT.

The chain recombines TRBV6-4 with TRBJ2-1; D not resolved. This CDR3 is 15 amino acids long. Between the trimmed V and J ends, which lost 2 bases and 0 bases, there was a span of 8 bases. Germline V gene lookup returns CDR1 MRHNA and CDR2 SNTAGT. The CDR3 nucleotides are TGTGCCAGCAGTGACACCGTAAGCTCCTACAATGAGCAGTTCTTC. Protein sequence: CASSDTVSSYNEQFF.

A few counts support this clone. V usage is TRBV6-1 and J usage is TRBJ2-6; D might be TRBD1 or TRBD2, each matching 5 bases. The CDR3 sequence is 13 residues long. The germline gives CDR1 MNHNS, CDR2 SASEGT. Trimming removed 7 bases at V and 13 bases at J, with 17 bases between. The CDR3 sequence: CASTRDAQNVLTF. CDR3 bases: TGTGCCAGCACAAGGGACGCCCAAAATGTCCTGACTTTC.

The rearrangement uses TRBV30 and TRBJ2-7; TRBD1 matches at 7 bases. There are 14 residues in the CDR3. V was clipped by 3 bases and J by 2 bases; unmatched bases: 7. Germline lookup yields CDR1 GTSNPN and CDR2 SVGIG (reference sequence). The CDR3 DNA reads TGTGCCTGGAGGCGGACAGGTTTCACCTACGAGCAGTACTTC. Translating it yields CAWRRTGFTYEQYF. Filled out from reference TRBV30 and TRBJ2-7, the complete variable domain reads SQTIHQWPATLVQPVGSPLSLECTVEGTSNPNLYWYRQAAGRGLQLLFYSVGIGQISSEVPQNLSASRPQDRQFILSSKKLLLSDSGFYLCAWRRTGFTYEQYFGPGTRLTVT.